The rows below give T cell receptor beta chains drawn from one sample of a study of OX40 agonist ivuxolimab in advanced cancers. Sequenced by immunoSEQ multiplex PCR; TCRdb stores in-frame clones only, minus some. The repertoire includes 60,000 to 70,000 clones, about 88% of them detected once, and under 0.7% sits in the top ten. The sample was CD4+ or CD8+ T cells sorted from blood, taken in a trial of the OX40 agonist ivuxolimab. Receptor source: an adult with an advanced solid tumor such as melanoma, head and neck, liver or kidney cancer. Both conserved end residues are part of each CDR3. The D gene is left open where the match is weak. Size is stated for part of the rows, as once, few or many counts, or as a class when the clone is expanded.

V gene	D gene	clone size	J gene	CDR3 DNA	CDR3 protein
TRBV4-3	NA	NA	TRBJ2-7	TGCGCCAGCAGCCAAGATTGGGTAGGGAAGCGCCCCTACGAGCAGTACTTC	CASSQDWVGKRPYEQYF
TRBV28	TRBD2	few	TRBJ2-1	TGTGCCAGCAGTCCTACTAGCGGGAGGGCTCATGAGCAGTTCTTC	CASSPTSGRAHEQFF
TRBV30	TRBD2	NA	TRBJ2-5	TGTGCCTGGCGTGTACGATTGGGGTGGGCGGGGGAGGAGACCCAGTACTTC	CAWRVRLGWAGEETQYF
TRBV7-6	TRBD1	NA	TRBJ2-3	TGTGCCAGCAGCTTAGGTCCTGGACAGGGTCCAGATACGCAGTATTTT	CASSLGPGQGPDTQYF
TRBV6-5	NA	NA	TRBJ2-7	TGTGCCAGCGCTCCTAATGGGAAAACCTACGAGCAGTACTTC	CASAPNGKTYEQYF
TRBV7-2	NA	NA	TRBJ1-1	TGTGCCAGCAGCTTCCTAGTACAGGGCGTTTTGGGCACTGAAGCTTTCTTT	CASSFLVQGVLGTEAFF
TRBV2	TRBD2	NA	TRBJ2-3	TGTGCCAGCAGTGAACGAGCGGGGAGAGCAGATACGCAGTATTTT	CASSERAGRADTQYF
TRBV6-5	NA	NA	TRBJ1-2	TGTGCCAGCAGTGGCCCCTACCGATTGATCTATGGCTACACCTTC	CASSGPYRLIYGYTF
TRBV29-1	NA	NA	TRBJ2-3	TGCAGCGTTGTCGTCCGAGGGGCGAGGAAAGATACGCAGTATTTT	CSVVVRGARKDTQYF
TRBV28	NA	NA	TRBJ2-3	TGTGCCAGCAGTATACAAGGGGGTCCGGATACGCAGTATTTT	CASSIQGGPDTQYF